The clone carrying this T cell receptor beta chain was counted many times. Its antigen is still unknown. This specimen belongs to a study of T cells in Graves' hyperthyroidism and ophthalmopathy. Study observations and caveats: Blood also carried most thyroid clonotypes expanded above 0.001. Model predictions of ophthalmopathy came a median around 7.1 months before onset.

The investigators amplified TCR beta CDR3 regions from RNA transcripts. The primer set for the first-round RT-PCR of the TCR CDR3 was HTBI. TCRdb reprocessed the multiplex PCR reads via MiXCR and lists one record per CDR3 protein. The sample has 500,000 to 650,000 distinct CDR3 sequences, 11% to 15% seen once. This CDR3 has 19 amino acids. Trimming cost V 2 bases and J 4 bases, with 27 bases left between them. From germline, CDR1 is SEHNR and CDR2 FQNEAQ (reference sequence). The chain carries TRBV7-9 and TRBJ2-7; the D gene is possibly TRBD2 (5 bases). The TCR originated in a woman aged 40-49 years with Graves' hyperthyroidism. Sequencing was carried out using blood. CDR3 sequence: CASSLFLDLMADAVYEQYF. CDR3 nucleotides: TGTGCCAGCAGCTTATTTCTGGACTTGATGGCGGACGCAGTTTACGAGCAGTACTTC.